This TCR beta chain was sequenced in a study of circulating CD8 cells and anti-PD-1 response in melanoma. On the study more broadly: About 50% of the 13 melanoma patients received first-line anti-PD-1 therapy. Study outcomes and limitations: Subset repertoires were largely private at M1, with under 8% shared. Only baseline and M1 samples entered the published repertoire comparisons. Previously treated and treatment-naive patients were pooled together.

Four subsets defined by PD-1 and/or TIGIT were sorted from live CD3+CD8+TCRalphabeta+ cells. The CDR3 consists of 13 residues. CDR1 is MGHRA, CDR2 YSYEKL, per germline. With 1 base removed from V and 4 bases from J, the gap between germline ends came to 5 bases. In the case of this clonotype: Antigen unknown.

Each library started from roughly 15 ng of total RNA using the QIAseq Immune Repertoire TCR panel. TCRdb reprocessed the reads with MiXCR, giving one entry per CDR3 protein. The sample lists 950 to 1,500 distinct CDR3 sequences, almost 6% occurring once. The chain uses TRBV4-1 and TRBJ2-1; no clear D. The receptor was isolated from a human donor with melanoma. This specimen was CD8+ T cells from PBMCs, taken at baseline or after one month of anti-PD-1 therapy (not recorded which). The CDR3 DNA reads as TGCGCCAGCAGCCAAGGGGAATACAATGAGCAGTTCTTC. Translated, it gives CASSQGEYNEQFF.